This T cell receptor (beta chain) comes out of a study of blood T cell repertoires in COVID-19. The wider study: PBMCs, B-cell-depleted T cells, or T cells were the source of the cDNA or gDNA that made up the material.

The CDR3 contains 13 residues. V was pared by 10 bases and J by 14 bases, with 14 bases of the junction left unmatched. The germline V gene encodes CDR1 SNHLY and CDR2 FYNNEI. Sequenced by immunoSEQ multiplex PCR; TCRdb stores in-frame clones only, minus some. The sample yields roughly 62,000 clones, more than 65% seen once. Seattle's enrolled individuals joined amid active infection and were then monitored longitudinally. What was sequenced was peripheral blood. The rearrangement links TRBV2 to TRBJ2-3; 11 nucleotides align to TRBD2. The source is a man at least 80 years old with COVID-19, enrolled during active disease. The CDR3 sequence: CATEGSSGRVPYF. CDR3 DNA: TGTGCCACCGAAGGGAGTAGCGGGAGGGTTCCGTATTTT.